Listed below are T cell receptor beta chains from one sample, sequenced in a study of T-cell memory formation after mild COVID-19. TCRdb re-derived calls from the 5' RACE reads in MiXCR, one entry per CDR3 protein. The sample includes approximately 450,000 distinct CDR3 sequences, about 20% of them seen just once. The material sequenced was PBMCs or a T cell subset sorted from them (not recorded which). These TCRs come from an adult woman who had mild COVID-19 (a few samples of this study predate the infection). Cell type and time point are not known. CDR3s include the opening cysteine and the closing phenylalanine or tryptophan. Size values are once, few and many counts, or a class for expanded clones, and some rows have none.

v_call	clone_size	j_call	cdr3_aa
TRBV11-2	NA	TRBJ2-2	CASSSYRENTGELFF
TRBV24-1	NA	TRBJ1-5	CATQSVQAGQPQHF
TRBV5-1	few	TRBJ2-1	CASSLELASYNEQFF
TRBV9	NA	TRBJ2-1	CASSLRGDHNVEQFF
TRBV6-1	NA	TRBJ1-1	CASRGGQTNTEAFF
TRBV9	many	TRBJ2-1	CASSVSGTDYNEQFF
TRBV24-1	few	TRBJ2-3	CATSVPRSGRGTDTQYF
TRBV2	NA	TRBJ2-1	CASSVGLGLFF
TRBV5-1	NA	TRBJ2-1	CASSLPEPNEQFF
TRBV7-9	few	TRBJ1-2	CASSPTLVGLHYGYTF
TRBV29-1	few	TRBJ2-7	CSVEPSGTEQYF
TRBV5-1	NA	TRBJ1-2	CASSPEGDYGYTF
TRBV6-2/TRBV6-3	NA	TRBJ2-7	CASSRAVTGIPYEQYF
TRBV29-1	NA	TRBJ2-5	CSVAETGDRETQYF
TRBV5-1	NA	TRBJ1-4	CASSFSPGNRNEKLFF
TRBV5-1	few	TRBJ1-5	CASSQDRGSQPQHF
TRBV18	few	TRBJ2-7	CASSPGGAALYEQYF
TRBV5-1	NA	TRBJ2-1	CASSLLEGATYNEQFF
TRBV18	NA	TRBJ2-3	CASSPGGQSTDTQYF
TRBV6-5	few	TRBJ1-2	CASSMGPQGAGGYTF
TRBV7-8	few	TRBJ2-1	CASSLARVVAYNEQFF
TRBV7-2	few	TRBJ2-7	CASSYLGLAGGASYEQYF
TRBV9	few	TRBJ2-1	CASSVARPGWTSGSSNEQFF
TRBV20-1	NA	TRBJ1-6	CSATWTGGNSPLHF
TRBV6-2/TRBV6-3	NA	TRBJ2-7	CASSASISPYEQYF
TRBV6-5	NA	TRBJ2-4	CASSRGPLAKNIQYF
TRBV7-8	NA	TRBJ2-2	CASSLVSQGNTGELFF
TRBV9	few	TRBJ1-1	CASSVVPIEAFF
TRBV30	NA	TRBJ1-1	CAWGDKQNTEAFF
TRBV2	few	TRBJ2-7	CASRVYEQYF
TRBV7-3	few	TRBJ2-3	CASSVLAGGQDTQYF
TRBV2	NA	TRBJ1-2	CASRGHLDGYTF
TRBV7-6	many	TRBJ1-4	CASSFLGAPNEKLFF
TRBV5-4	few	TRBJ1-2	CASSLDREPNYGYTF
TRBV24-1	NA	TRBJ2-3	CATSDFLGGEWDTQYF
TRBV11-3	few	TRBJ2-1	CASSWTSGNRNEQFF
TRBV27	few	TRBJ2-7	CASSPGTSGSREQYF
TRBV6-6	few	TRBJ1-6	CASSWDRPNSPLHF
TRBV9	NA	TRBJ1-1	CASGDPLNTEAFF
TRBV19	few	TRBJ2-3	CASSISGQSTDTQYF
TRBV20-1	NA	TRBJ2-5	CSAPHPGAGSQYF
TRBV20-1	NA	TRBJ2-3	CSARIGSTDTQYF